The 19 T cell receptor beta chains below all came from one sample that was sequenced in a study of T cell responses to AZD1222 COVID-19 vaccine. Some clones are missing from TCRdb's copy, which holds only in-frame ones; the method was immunoSEQ multiplex PCR. The sample records fewer than 180,000 clones, around 90% being singletons. Source: peripheral blood, taken 28 days after the second AZD1222 dose. All receptors come from an adult who received the AZD1222 COVID-19 vaccine.

The chain has TRBV5-8 and TRBJ2-1; D tentatively fits TRBD1 or TRBD2 (6 bases each). The CDR3 has 18 residues. Germline CDR1 and CDR2: SGHTS and YDEGEE. Trimming removed 0 bases from V and 1 base from J, with 17 bases in between. In DNA form, the CDR3 reads TGTGCCAGCAGCTTGGTTAGGGGAAGGGGGGTTTCCTACAATGAGCAGTTCTTC. Translating gives CASSLVRGRGVSYNEQFF. The variable domain in full, with the rest retrieved from reference TRBV5-8 and TRBJ2-1, is EAGVTQSPTHLIKTRGQQATLRCSPISGHTSVYWYQQALGLGLQFLLWYDEGEERNRGNFPPRFSGRQFPNYSSELNVNALELEDSALYLCASSLVRGRGVSYNEQFFGPGTRLTVL.

This clone was counted a few times. The V gene is TRBV2, the J gene TRBJ1-2; 9 nucleotides align to TRBD1. In germline, CDR1 is SNHLY, CDR2 FYNNEI. The CDR3 is 17 amino acids. V lost 1 base to trimming and J lost 0 bases; unmatched junction nucleotides: 6. The DNA of the CDR3 is TGTGCCAGCAGTGAAGTCCGGGACAGGGTGACTAACTATGGCTACACCTTC. Protein product: CASSEVRDRVTNYGYTF.

V and J are TRBV12-3 or TRBV12-4 and TRBJ1-3; D not resolved. The V and J ends lost 8 bases and 3 bases respectively, with 5 bases between them. This CDR3 contains 11 residues. The CDR3 DNA sequence: TGTGCCAGCGCGGTTGGAAACACCATATATTTT. It is translated as CASAVGNTIYF.

This chain joins TRBV20-1 and TRBJ2-5, with TRBD2 as a possible D gene (6 bases). Per germline, CDR1 DFQATT and CDR2 SNEGSKA (reference sequence). Trimming shortened V by 3 bases and J by 2 bases, and 16 bases separated the two germline ends. The CDR3 has 15 residues. The CDR3 here is CSASPGGDLQETQYF. The CDR3 DNA is TGCAGTGCTAGTCCTGGAGGGGACCTTCAAGAGACCCAGTACTTC.

This chain links TRBV15 with TRBJ2-6; no definite D call. CDR3 length: 16 amino acids. Trimming stripped 4 bases from V and 0 bases from J, with 10 bases between. Germline V CDR1 and CDR2: LNHNV, YYDKDF (reference sequence). The CDR3: CATSKPVSSGANVLTF. In DNA, the CDR3 is TGTGCCACCAGCAAGCCGGTATCCTCTGGGGCCAACGTCCTGACTTTC.

V usage is TRBV6-5 and J usage is TRBJ1-2; 9 bases map to TRBD1. Germline V CDR1 and CDR2: MNHEY, SVGAGI. The CDR3 consists of 14 residues. The V and J ends lost 6 bases and 0 bases, in that order; junction bases with no gene match: 2. The CDR3, as DNA: TGTGCCAGCAGAACAGGGGGCGCTAACTATGGCTACACCTTC. It specifies CASRTGGANYGYTF.

This clone occurred a few times. J is TRBJ1-1 and V is TRBV21-1; the tabulated D call, TRBD1, remains unverified against the DNA. TRBV21-1 is annotated as a pseudogene. The CDR3 has 17 residues. CDR3 in DNA: TGTGCCAGCAGCAGCGGGACAGGGACTCAGAAGGGCACTGAAGCTTTCTTT. This sequence encodes CASSSGTGTQKGTEAFF.

The V and J genes are TRBV20-1 and TRBJ1-1; D unclear. The CDR3 runs to 10 residues. Trimming removed 8 bases at V and 1 base at J, with 5 bases between. Germline lookup yields CDR1 DFQATT and CDR2 SNEGSKA (reference sequence). The CDR3: CSKTNTEAFF. CDR3 bases: TGCAGTAAAACGAACACTGAAGCTTTCTTT.

V and J are TRBV4-1 and TRBJ2-2, with D uncertain. CDR1 and CDR2 (germline): MGHRA, YSYEKL. This CDR3 region has 16 residues. Between the trimmed V and J ends, which lost 4 bases and 0 bases, there was a span of 12 bases. The CDR3, as DNA: TGCGCCAGCAGCCCTCGGACCGCCGCGAACACCGGGGAGCTGTTTTTT. Encoded protein: CASSPRTAANTGELFF.

This rearrangement joins TRBV12-5 to TRBJ2-1; 10 nucleotides match TRBD2. The V gene end was trimmed by 3 bases and the J gene end by 3 bases; junction bases not matched to a gene: 26. Germline-derived CDR1 and CDR2 are LGHNT and FRNRAP. This CDR3 has 23 amino acids. CDR3 loop: CASGFTTSPGLAEGGLFYNEQFF. In DNA form, the CDR3 reads TGTGCTAGTGGTTTTACTACCTCTCCCGGACTAGCGGAGGGGGGTCTTTTCTACAATGAGCAGTTCTTC.

CDR3 sequence reads: CASSFRVQGTYNEQFF. The CDR3 DNA follows: TGTGCCAGCAGCTTTCGGGTCCAGGGGACCTACAATGAGCAGTTCTTC. This chain links TRBV11-2 with TRBJ2-1; perhaps TRBD1 as D (6 bases). V dropped 3 bases and J dropped 2 bases, with 14 bases sitting between them. CDR3 size: 16 residues. From germline, CDR1 is SGHAT and CDR2 FQNNGV.

This sequence joins TRBV18 and TRBJ1-1, with D uncertain. V was trimmed by 3 bases and J by 6 bases, leaving 14 bases between them. From germline, CDR1 is KGHSH and CDR2 LQKENI. The CDR3 spans 14 residues. CDR3: CASSPLRSDPEAFF. The CDR3 DNA reads TGTGCCAGCTCACCGTTGAGGTCAGACCCTGAAGCTTTCTTT.

The rearrangement links TRBV29-1 to TRBJ2-3, with 8 bases identical to TRBD2. Germline CDR1 reads SQVTM; CDR2 reads ANQGSEA. CDR3 length: 14 residues. V was clipped by 6 bases and J by 2 bases; unmatched bases: 7. The CDR3 loop reads CSVPLADFTDTQYF. Here the CDR3 DNA reads TGCAGCGTGCCACTAGCGGATTTCACAGATACGCAGTATTTT.

The V and J genes are TRBV10-3 and TRBJ1-2, with D maybe TRBD1 (5 bases). The CDR3 spans 12 residues. The V and J ends lost 6 bases and 4 bases respectively, with 9 bases between them. Germline V gives CDR1 ENHRY, CDR2 SYGVKD. In DNA, the CDR3 is TGTGCCATCAGAGGGGACGCCTATGGCTACACCTTC. It yields the protein CAIRGDAYGYTF.

The chain combines TRBV6-6 with TRBJ1-1; no definite D call. CDR3 length equals 13 residues. The germline V gene has CDR1 MNHNY and CDR2 SVGAGI (reference sequence). Trimming took off 0 bases at V and 0 bases at J, with 2 bases between the two ends. CDR3 bases: TGTGCCAGCAGTTACTCGATGAACACTGAAGCTTTCTTT. As protein: CASSYSMNTEAFF.

This clone was seen only a few times. V usage is TRBV6-5 and J usage is TRBJ2-1; perhaps TRBD2 as D (6 bases). The CDR3 length is 15 residues. Trimming left V 6 bases short and J 0 bases short, with 12 bases between. CDR1 is MNHEY and CDR2 is SVGAGI in the germline V gene. The CDR3 spells CASSPGLTSYNEQFF. DNA for the CDR3: TGTGCCAGCAGCCCGGGACTTACCTCCTACAATGAGCAGTTCTTC.

This clone was seen only a few times. This sequence joins TRBV5-1 and TRBJ1-2; possible D gene TRBD1, 6 bases. The CDR3 has 14 amino acids. Trimming took 0 bases from V and 4 from J, leaving 10 bases between them. Germline-derived CDR1 and CDR2 are SGHRS and YFSETQ. The DNA for the CDR3 is TGCGCCAGCAGCTTGGATGGGGGCGCCTATGGCTACACCTTC. This encodes CASSLDGGAYGYTF.

The chain has TRBV24-1 and TRBJ1-1; maybe TRBD1 (5 bases). CDR1 is KGHDR, CDR2 SFDVKD, per germline. V was clipped by 1 base and J by 4 bases, with 12 bases between them. CDR3 length equals 15 residues. CDR3 DNA sequence: TGTGCCACCAGTGATTTTCCCGCAGGGCCCACTGAAGCTTTCTTT. Translating it yields CATSDFPAGPTEAFF.

The rearrangement uses TRBV28 and TRBJ2-2, with a possible D match to TRBD1 (6 bases). This CDR3 spans 15 amino acids. Between the trimmed V and J ends, which lost 7 bases and 0 bases, there was a span of 12 bases. Germline CDR1 and CDR2: MDHEN and SYDVKM. The CDR3 bases are TGTGCCAGCAAACCGACAGGCGCGAACACCGGGGAGCTGTTTTTT. Encoded protein: CASKPTGANTGELFF.